Below, 17 T cell receptor beta chains from the same sample are listed, as sequenced in a study of blood T cell repertoires in COVID-19. Some clones are missing from TCRdb's copy, which holds only in-frame ones; the method was immunoSEQ multiplex PCR. The sample has approximately 46,000 clones, 86% seen once. Sequenced input: peripheral blood. The receptors shown here come from a human donor in a cohort sampled during active COVID-19.

The genes are TRBV24-1 and TRBJ2-1, with TRBD2 matching over 13 bases. Losses at the gene ends were 7 bases for V and 7 bases for J; bases not matched to a gene: 6. Germline V gene lookup returns CDR1 KGHDR and CDR2 SFDVKD. This CDR3 has 15 residues. The CDR3 sequence: CATSTTGLAGNEQFF. Here the CDR3 DNA reads TGTGCCACCAGCACCACGGGACTAGCGGGAAATGAGCAGTTCTTC.

Concerning this clone itself: Within the sample, other DNA sequences also encode this same CDR3. The chain recombines TRBV7-2 with TRBJ1-1; TRBD1 is a possible D gene (5 bases). The germline V gene encodes CDR1 SGHTA and CDR2 FQGNSA. V shed 3 bases and J shed 1 base, with 6 bases lying between them. The CDR3 totals 13 residues. The CDR3 coding sequence is TGTGCCAGCAGCTTGACAGAGAACACTGAAGCTTTCTTT. Its translation is CASSLTENTEAFF.

The rearrangement joins TRBV5-6 to TRBJ2-3; D ambiguous. Trimming stripped 0 bases from V and 3 bases from J, with 8 bases between. Germline V CDR1 and CDR2: SGHDT, YYEEEE. The CDR3 extends over 14 amino acids. Here the CDR3 reads CASSLDPTTDTQYF. CDR3 coding DNA: TGTGCCAGCAGCTTGGACCCTACGACAGATACGCAGTATTTT.

CDR3 nucleotide sequence: TGTGCCATCAGGGGCGGGGGGAACAATAATTCACCCCTCCACTTT. Its protein product is CAIRGGGNNNSPLHF. The chain combines TRBV10-3 with TRBJ1-6; D possibly corresponds to TRBD1 (5 bases). Per germline, CDR1 ENHRY and CDR2 SYGVKD. This CDR3 is built from 15 residues. With 6 bases removed from V and 5 bases from J, the gap between germline ends came to 14 bases.

This clone was detected a few times. The CDR3 reads CASSQERGYEQYF. The CDR3 nucleotides are TGTGCCAGCAGCCAAGAAAGGGGATACGAGCAGTACTTC. This rearrangement joins TRBV4-2 to TRBJ2-7; a possible D gene is TRBD1 (5 bases). The germline CDR1 and CDR2 sequences are LGHNA and YNFKEQ. V was cut by 0 bases and J by 4 bases, with 7 bases left in between. The CDR3 length is 13 residues.

This chain links TRBV7-2 with TRBJ2-4; D is perhaps TRBD2 (7 bases). Trimming pared 5 bases from V and 6 bases from J, leaving 11 bases between. CDR1 is SGHTA and CDR2 is FQGNSA in the germline V gene. CDR3 length: 13 residues. Here the CDR3 reads CASSGGAGNIQYF. CDR3 in DNA: TGTGCCAGCAGCGGGGGGGCTGGAAACATTCAGTACTTC.

CDR3 nucleotide sequence: TGTGCCATCAGGAGTTTTCAAGAGTACAATGAGCAGTTCTTC. Its protein product is CAIRSFQEYNEQFF. The chain recombines TRBV10-3 with TRBJ2-1; D unresolved. The CDR3 has 14 residues. Germline CDR1 reads ENHRY; CDR2 reads SYGVKD. The ends were cut back, 6 bases at V and 4 bases at J, with 13 bases in the middle.

The CDR3 sequence is CSVEGQFSYEQYF. In DNA, the CDR3 is TGCAGCGTTGAAGGGCAGTTCTCCTACGAGCAGTACTTC. The rearrangement joins TRBV29-1 to TRBJ2-7; the D is unclear. In germline, CDR1 is SQVTM, CDR2 ANQGSEA. CDR3 size: 13 residues. V was trimmed by 1 base and J by 0 bases, leaving 7 bases between them.

J is TRBJ2-1 and V is TRBV12-5; no clear D gene. Trimming removed 0 bases from V and 4 bases from J, with 16 bases in between. Germline V gene lookup returns CDR1 LGHNT and CDR2 FRNRAP. The CDR3 totals 17 residues. DNA of the CDR3: TGTGCTAGTGGTTTGGTACGGCCCAGCGCCTCGTACAATGAGCAGTTCTTC. It codes for CASGLVRPSASYNEQFF.

The chain joins TRBV25-1 to TRBJ1-1; TRBD1 matches 8 bases. J lost 2 bases, V lost 4 bases, and 3 bases had no gene match. The CDR3 is made up of 14 amino acids. Germline loops: CDR1 MGHDK, CDR2 SYGVNS. This CDR3 is CASSGDRGNTEAFF. As DNA, the CDR3 is TGTGCCAGCAGTGGCGACAGGGGAAACACTGAAGCTTTCTTT.

The gene calls are TRBV19 and TRBJ2-1; TRBD1 matches at 7 bases. Germline CDR1 and CDR2: LNHDA and SQIVND (reference sequence). There are 14 residues in the CDR3. Unmatched junction bases numbered 10, after V lost 10 bases and J lost 4 bases. CDR3 protein: CATQPGQRYNEQFF. CDR3 coding DNA: TGTGCCACTCAACCGGGACAGCGTTACAATGAGCAGTTCTTC.

The J gene is TRBJ2-5, the V gene TRBV5-1, with D tentatively TRBD1 (6 bases). The CDR3 has 13 residues. The V and J ends lost 0 bases and 3 bases respectively, with 6 bases between them. Germline V lookup: CDR1 SGHRS, CDR2 YFSETQ. CDR3 sequence: CASSLEGEETQYF. The DNA of the CDR3 is TGCGCCAGCAGCTTGGAGGGGGAAGAGACCCAGTACTTC.

This chain connects TRBV6-6 to TRBJ2-5; D ambiguous. V was cut by 2 bases and J by 0 bases, with 13 bases left in between. This CDR3 spans 16 amino acids. Germline V gene data show CDR1 as MNHNY and CDR2 as SVGAGI (reference sequence). Here the CDR3 reads CASSYGRSRNQETQYF. The CDR3 nucleotides are TGTGCCAGCAGTTACGGCCGTTCTAGGAACCAAGAGACCCAGTACTTC.

The V gene is TRBV6-6, the J gene TRBJ2-7; tentative D call: TRBD2 (6 bases). This CDR3 contains 14 residues. CDR1 is MNHNY, CDR2 SVGAGI, per germline (reference sequence). Trimming took off 6 bases at V and 2 bases at J, with 14 bases between the two ends. The chain's CDR3 is CASSWPEGTYEQYF. The CDR3 DNA sequence: TGTGCCAGCAGCTGGCCGGAGGGAACCTACGAGCAGTACTTC.

V gene TRBV2 combines with J gene TRBJ2-2; 9 bases match TRBD2. Germline values: CDR1 SNHLY, CDR2 FYNNEI. There are 15 residues in the CDR3. Trimming cost V 5 bases and J 1 base; bases outside gene matches: 2. CDR3 amino acids: CASSSGGWNTGELFF. CDR3 DNA sequence: TGTGCCAGCAGTAGCGGGGGGTGGAACACCGGGGAGCTGTTTTTT.

This chain uses TRBV5-1 with TRBJ2-5, with 11 bases identical to TRBD1. The CDR3 is 15 amino acids. The V gene's germline CDR1 is SGHRS and CDR2 YFSETQ. With V trimmed by 3 bases and J by 5 bases, 6 bases remained unmatched. In DNA form, the CDR3 reads TGCGCCAGCAGCTCAGGACAGGGGGCAAGGGAGACCCAGTACTTC. Amino acid sequence: CASSSGQGARETQYF.

V usage is TRBV5-1 and J usage is TRBJ1-1, with TRBD1 matching 9 bases. Germline CDR1 reads SGHRS; CDR2 reads YFSETQ. The V and J ends lost 0 bases and 5 bases, in that order; junction bases with no gene match: 11. The CDR3 contains 17 residues. CDR3 in DNA: TGCGCCAGCAGCTTGGCCCCAACAGGGGGCGCGGCTACTGAAGCTTTCTTT. This codes for CASSLAPTGGAATEAFF.